The clone carrying this T cell receptor (beta chain) was picked up a small number of times. Its antigen is unidentified. The sample is drawn from a study of early T cells in non-severe SARS-CoV-2 infection. Study in general: Sequencing of bulk RNA from unsorted whole blood was done, without chain pairing. The study's findings and limits: VDJdb matching skewed toward anti-spike CD8 responses, missing private and CD4 specificities.

Each single cDNA molecule received a unique molecular identifier. TCRdb itself ran the 5' RACE reads through MiXCR, one entry per CDR3 protein. The sample consists of roughly 80,000 distinct CDR3 sequences, about a sixth of them appearing once. Trimming pared 0 bases from V and 3 bases from J, leaving 12 bases between. This CDR3 has 14 amino acids. The germline gives CDR1 DFQATT, CDR2 SNEGSKA (reference sequence). This rearrangement joins TRBV20-1 to TRBJ2-7; the D is unclear. Sample: whole blood. This clonotype originated in an adult who was a healthcare worker with PCR-confirmed SARS-CoV-2 infection or an uninfected control (not recorded which). The CDR3 here is CSARDLGSVYEQYF. CDR3 coding DNA: TGCAGTGCTAGAGATTTGGGGTCCGTCTACGAGCAGTACTTC.